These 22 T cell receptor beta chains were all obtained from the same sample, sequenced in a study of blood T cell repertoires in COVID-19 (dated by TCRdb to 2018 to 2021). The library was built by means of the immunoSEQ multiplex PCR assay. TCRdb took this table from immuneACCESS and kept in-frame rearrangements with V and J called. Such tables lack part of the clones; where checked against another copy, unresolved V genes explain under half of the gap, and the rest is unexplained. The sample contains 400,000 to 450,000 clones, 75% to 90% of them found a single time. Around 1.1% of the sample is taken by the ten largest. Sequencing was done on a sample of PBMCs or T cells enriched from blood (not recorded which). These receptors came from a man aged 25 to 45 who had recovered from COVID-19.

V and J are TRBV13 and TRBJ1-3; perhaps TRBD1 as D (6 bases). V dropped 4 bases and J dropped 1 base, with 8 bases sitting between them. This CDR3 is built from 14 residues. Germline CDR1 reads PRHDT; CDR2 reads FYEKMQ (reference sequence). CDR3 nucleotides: TGTGCCAGCAGCTCTCAGGGGTCTGGAAACACCATATATTTT. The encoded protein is CASSSQGSGNTIYF.

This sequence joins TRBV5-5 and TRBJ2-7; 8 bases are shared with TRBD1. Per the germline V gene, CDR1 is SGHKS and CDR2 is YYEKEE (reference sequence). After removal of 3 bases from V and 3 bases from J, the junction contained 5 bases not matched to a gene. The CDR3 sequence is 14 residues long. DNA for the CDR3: TGTGCCAGCAGCTGGGGGACAGGAGACTACGAGCAGTACTTC. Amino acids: CASSWGTGDYEQYF.

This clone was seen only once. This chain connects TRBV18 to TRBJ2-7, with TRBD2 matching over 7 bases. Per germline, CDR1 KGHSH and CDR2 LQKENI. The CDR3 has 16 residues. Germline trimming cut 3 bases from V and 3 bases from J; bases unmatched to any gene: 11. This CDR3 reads CASSPMRELAIYEQYF. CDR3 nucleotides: TGTGCCAGCTCACCGATGCGGGAGCTAGCGATCTACGAGCAGTACTTC.

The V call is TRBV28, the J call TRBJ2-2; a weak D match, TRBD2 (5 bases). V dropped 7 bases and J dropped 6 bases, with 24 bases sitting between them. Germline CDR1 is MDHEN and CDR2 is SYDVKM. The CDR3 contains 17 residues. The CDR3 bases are TGTGCCAGCACAAACCGCGGCGGGCGGGCCAGTGCCGGGGAGCTGTTTTTT. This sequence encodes CASTNRGGRASAGELFF.

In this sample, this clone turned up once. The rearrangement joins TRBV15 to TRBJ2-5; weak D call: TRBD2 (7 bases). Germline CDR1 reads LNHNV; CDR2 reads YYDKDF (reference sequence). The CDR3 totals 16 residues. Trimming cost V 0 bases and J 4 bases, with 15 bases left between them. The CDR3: CATSRDPGRGAETQYF. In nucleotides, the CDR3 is TGTGCCACCAGCAGAGATCCCGGCCGGGGGGCAGAGACCCAGTACTTC.

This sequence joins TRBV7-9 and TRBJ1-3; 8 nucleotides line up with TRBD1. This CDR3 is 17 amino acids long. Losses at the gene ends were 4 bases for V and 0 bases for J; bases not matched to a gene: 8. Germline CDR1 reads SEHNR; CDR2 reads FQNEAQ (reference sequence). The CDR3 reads CASSSQGQALSGNTIYF. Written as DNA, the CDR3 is TGTGCCAGCAGCTCACAGGGACAGGCGCTCTCTGGAAACACCATATATTTT.

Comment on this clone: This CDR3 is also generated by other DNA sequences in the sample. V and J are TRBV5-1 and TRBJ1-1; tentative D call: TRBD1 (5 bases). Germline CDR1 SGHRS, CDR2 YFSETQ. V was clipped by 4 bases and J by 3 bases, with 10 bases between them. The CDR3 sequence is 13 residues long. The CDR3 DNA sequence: TGCGCCAGCAGCCTTCAAGGGGACACTGAAGCTTTCTTT. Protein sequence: CASSLQGDTEAFF.

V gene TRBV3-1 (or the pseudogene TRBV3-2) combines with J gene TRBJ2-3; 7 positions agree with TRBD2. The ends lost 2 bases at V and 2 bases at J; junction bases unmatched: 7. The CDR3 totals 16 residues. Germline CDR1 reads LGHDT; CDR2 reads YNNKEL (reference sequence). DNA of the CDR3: TGTGCCAGCAGCCAAAGGACCGGGACTACCACAGATACGCAGTATTTT. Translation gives CASSQRTGTTTDTQYF.

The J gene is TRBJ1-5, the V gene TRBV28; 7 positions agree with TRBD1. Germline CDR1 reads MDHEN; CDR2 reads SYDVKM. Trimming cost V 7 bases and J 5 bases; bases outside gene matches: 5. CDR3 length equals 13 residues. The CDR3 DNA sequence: TGTGCCAGCATAACAGGGGTCGATCAGCCCCAGCATTTT. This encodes CASITGVDQPQHF.

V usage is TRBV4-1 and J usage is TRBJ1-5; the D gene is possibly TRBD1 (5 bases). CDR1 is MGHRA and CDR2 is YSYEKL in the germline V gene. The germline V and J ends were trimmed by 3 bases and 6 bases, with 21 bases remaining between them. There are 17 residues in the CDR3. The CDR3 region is CASSQRGGPGNFQPQHF. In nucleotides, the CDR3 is TGCGCCAGCAGCCAGAGGGGAGGGCCTGGCAATTTTCAGCCCCAGCATTTT.

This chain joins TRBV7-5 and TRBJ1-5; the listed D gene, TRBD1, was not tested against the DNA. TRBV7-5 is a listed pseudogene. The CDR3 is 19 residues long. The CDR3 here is CVRPPRTERQGGYNQPQHF. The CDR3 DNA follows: TGTGTCAGACCACCCCGAACTGAACGACAGGGGGGCTACAATCAGCCCCAGCATTTT.

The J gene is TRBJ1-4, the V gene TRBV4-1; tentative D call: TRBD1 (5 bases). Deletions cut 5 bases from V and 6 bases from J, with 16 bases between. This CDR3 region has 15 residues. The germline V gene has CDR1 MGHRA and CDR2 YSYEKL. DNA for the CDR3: TGCGCCAGCAGCTGGGGTGGCAGGGCGTATGAAAAACTGTTTTTT. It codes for CASSWGGRAYEKLFF.

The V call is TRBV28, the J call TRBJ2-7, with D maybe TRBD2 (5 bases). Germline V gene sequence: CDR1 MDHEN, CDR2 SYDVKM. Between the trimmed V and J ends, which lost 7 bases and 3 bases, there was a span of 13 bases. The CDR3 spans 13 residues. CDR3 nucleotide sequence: TGTGCCAGCACCCCCAGCGGCCTCTACGAGCAGTACTTC. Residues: CASTPSGLYEQYF.

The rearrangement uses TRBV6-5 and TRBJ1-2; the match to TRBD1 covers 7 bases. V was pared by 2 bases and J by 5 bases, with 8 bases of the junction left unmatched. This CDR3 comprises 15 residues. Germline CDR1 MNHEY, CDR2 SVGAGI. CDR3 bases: TGTGCCAGCAGTTACCCCGGGACAGCGGTATATGGCTACACCTTC. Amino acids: CASSYPGTAVYGYTF.

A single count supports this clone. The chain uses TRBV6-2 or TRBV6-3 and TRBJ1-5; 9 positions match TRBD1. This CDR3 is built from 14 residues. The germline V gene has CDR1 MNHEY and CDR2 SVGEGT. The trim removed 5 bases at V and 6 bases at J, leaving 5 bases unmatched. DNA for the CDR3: TGTGCCAGCAGTCTCGGGACAGGGAGTCAGCCCCAGCATTTT. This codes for CASSLGTGSQPQHF.

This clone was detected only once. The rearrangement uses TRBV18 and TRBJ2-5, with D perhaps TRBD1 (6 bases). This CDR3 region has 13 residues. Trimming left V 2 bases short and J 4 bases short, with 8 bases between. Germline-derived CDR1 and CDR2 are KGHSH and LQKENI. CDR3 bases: TGTGCCAGCTCACCATTGGGGGCAGAGACCCAGTACTTC. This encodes CASSPLGAETQYF.

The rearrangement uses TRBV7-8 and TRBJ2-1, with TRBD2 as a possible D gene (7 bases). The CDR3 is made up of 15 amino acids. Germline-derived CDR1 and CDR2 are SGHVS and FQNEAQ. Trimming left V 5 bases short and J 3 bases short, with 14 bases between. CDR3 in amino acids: CASSPRGGNYNEQFF. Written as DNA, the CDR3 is TGTGCCAGCAGCCCGAGGGGGGGCAACTACAATGAGCAGTTCTTC. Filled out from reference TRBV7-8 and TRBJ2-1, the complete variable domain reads GAGVSQSPRYKVAKRGQDVALRCDPISGHVSLFWYQQALGQGPEFLTYFQNEAQLDKSGLPSDRFFAERPEGSVSTLKIQRTQQEDSAVYLCASSPRGGNYNEQFFGPGTRLTVL.

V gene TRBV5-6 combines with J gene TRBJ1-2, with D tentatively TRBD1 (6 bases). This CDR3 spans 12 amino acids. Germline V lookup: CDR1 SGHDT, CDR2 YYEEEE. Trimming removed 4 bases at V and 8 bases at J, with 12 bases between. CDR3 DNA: TGTGCCAGCAGCATAGGGGGAAGCGGCTACACCTTC. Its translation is CASSIGGSGYTF.

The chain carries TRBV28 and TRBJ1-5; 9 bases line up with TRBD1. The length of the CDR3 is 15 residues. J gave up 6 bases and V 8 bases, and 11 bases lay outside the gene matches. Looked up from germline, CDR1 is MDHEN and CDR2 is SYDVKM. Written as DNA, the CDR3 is TGTGCCAGCGGCCCCCGGGACAGGGCTTTTCAGCCCCAGCATTTT. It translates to CASGPRDRAFQPQHF.

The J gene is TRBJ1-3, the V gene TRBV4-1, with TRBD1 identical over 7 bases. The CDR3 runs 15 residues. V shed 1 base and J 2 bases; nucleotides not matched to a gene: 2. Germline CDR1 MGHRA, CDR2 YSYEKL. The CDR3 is CASSQATGTGNTIYF. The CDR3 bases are TGCGCCAGCAGCCAAGCGACAGGGACTGGAAACACCATATATTTT.

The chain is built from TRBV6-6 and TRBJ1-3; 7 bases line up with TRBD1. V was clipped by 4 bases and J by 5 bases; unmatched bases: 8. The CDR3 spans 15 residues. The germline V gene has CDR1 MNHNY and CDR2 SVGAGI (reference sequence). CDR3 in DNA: TGTGCCAGCAGTTCTACAGGGGAAACTAGAAACACCATATATTTT. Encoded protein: CASSSTGETRNTIYF.

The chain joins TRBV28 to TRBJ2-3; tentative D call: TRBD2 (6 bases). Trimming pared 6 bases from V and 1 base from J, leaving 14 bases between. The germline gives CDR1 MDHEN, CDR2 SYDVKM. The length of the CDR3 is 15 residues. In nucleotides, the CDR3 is TGTGCCAGCAGCCGGGGAGGCGGGGGCACAGATACGCAGTATTTT. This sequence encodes CASSRGGGGTDTQYF.